The 32 T cell receptor beta chains listed next were all sequenced from one sample in a study of blood T cell repertoires in COVID-19. Repertoires were generated with immunoSEQ multiplex PCR, while TCRdb's copy carries only in-frame clones and drops some. Found here are about 240,000 clones, 75% to 85% of them singletons; the top ten hold 5.5%. The sample comprised peripheral blood. The source of these receptors is a human donor in a cohort sampled during active COVID-19.

This clone was detected only once. The genes are TRBV11-2 and TRBJ2-7, with 9 positions matching TRBD2. Germline-derived CDR1 and CDR2 are SGHAT and FQNNGV. The CDR3 contains 14 residues. With 3 bases clipped from V and 6 bases from J, the junction kept 6 bases outside the gene matches. The CDR3 region is CASSLVAGASEQYF. The DNA for the CDR3 is TGTGCCAGCAGCTTGGTAGCGGGAGCATCCGAGCAGTACTTC.

The chain recombines TRBV3-1 (or the pseudogene TRBV3-2) with TRBJ1-6; D is uncertain. The CDR3 totals 15 residues. V lost 1 base to trimming and J lost 7 bases, with 11 bases between them. CDR1 is LGHDT and CDR2 is YNNKEL in the germline V gene (reference sequence). This CDR3 is CASSQAGEGNSPLHF. The CDR3 DNA reads as TGTGCCAGCAGCCAAGCCGGGGAGGGAAATTCACCCCTCCACTTT.

The rearrangement joins TRBV18 to TRBJ2-4, with D possibly being TRBD2 (7 bases). Germline V gives CDR1 KGHSH, CDR2 LQKENI. CDR3 length: 14 amino acids. V dropped 3 bases and J dropped 9 bases, with 15 bases sitting between them. Written as DNA, the CDR3 is TGTGCCAGCTCACCCCCGCCGGGGGGCGGCATTCAGTACTTC. It translates to CASSPPPGGGIQYF.

This clone has a single count. V gene TRBV21-1 combines with J gene TRBJ2-2; TRBD1 was called by the table and not checked on the DNA. TRBV21-1 is annotated as a pseudogene. The length of the CDR3 is 15 residues. The CDR3 sequence: CASSKARGRGGELFF. Here the CDR3 DNA reads TGTGCCAGCAGCAAAGCCAGGGGGCGCGGCGGGGAGCTGTTTTTT.

This sequence joins TRBV4-1 and TRBJ1-2; tentatively, D is TRBD1 (6 bases). Trimming left V 4 bases short and J 8 bases short, with 20 bases between. This CDR3 is 15 amino acids long. Germline values: CDR1 MGHRA, CDR2 YSYEKL. The CDR3 protein is CASSLYRQARMGYTF. The CDR3 region has the DNA TGCGCCAGCAGCCTATATCGACAGGCCCGGATGGGCTACACCTTC.

The V and J genes are TRBV28 and TRBJ2-5; TRBD1 agrees at 8 bases. V lost 2 bases, J lost 2 bases, and 1 base stayed unmatched. CDR3 length: 14 amino acids. Germline V CDR1 and CDR2: MDHEN, SYDVKM. The CDR3 reads CASSLGTGQETQYF. The CDR3 DNA is TGTGCCAGCAGTTTAGGGACAGGTCAAGAGACCCAGTACTTC. Full variable domain (outside the CDR3, taken from reference TRBV28 and TRBJ2-5): DVKVTQSSRYLVKRTGEKVFLECVQDMDHENMFWYRQDPGLGLRLIYFSYDVKMKEKGDIPEGYSVSREKKERFSLILESASTNQTSMYLCASSLGTGQETQYFGPGTRLLVL.

The chain carries TRBV6-5 and TRBJ2-1, with D perhaps matching TRBD1 (5 bases). There are 15 residues in the CDR3. Germline V gives CDR1 MNHEY, CDR2 SVGAGI. V was pared by 0 bases and J by 7 bases, with 13 bases between. The CDR3 nucleotides read TGTGCCAGCAGTTACTCGGCAGGGATGGGGAATGAGCAGTTCTTC. It translates to CASSYSAGMGNEQFF.

The rearrangement uses TRBV27 and TRBJ2-4; 7 nucleotides align to TRBD1. V lost 6 bases, J lost 2 bases, and 7 bases stayed unmatched. The CDR3 sequence is 15 residues long. The germline gives CDR1 MNHEY, CDR2 SMNVEV (reference sequence). CDR3 residues: CASRLQGSSKNIQYF. The CDR3 DNA follows: TGTGCCAGCAGACTACAGGGGTCATCCAAAAACATTCAGTACTTC.

The V gene is TRBV13, the J gene TRBJ2-1; D might be TRBD2 (6 bases). V was shortened by 4 bases and J by 10 bases, with 11 bases between the two germline ends. This CDR3 region has 12 residues. Germline lookup yields CDR1 PRHDT and CDR2 FYEKMQ (reference sequence). The CDR3 bases are TGTGCCAGCAGCTCCCGGGACTCAGAGCAGTTCTTC. Its protein is CASSSRDSEQFF.

The rearrangement links TRBV30 to TRBJ1-1, with D maybe TRBD1 (6 bases). Trimming pared 0 bases from V and 8 bases from J, leaving 10 bases between. Germline assignment: CDR1 GTSNPN and CDR2 SVGIG (reference sequence). This CDR3 has 12 amino acids. CDR3 DNA: TGTGCCTGGAGTGTTGATGACAGGGAAGCTTTCTTT. This gives the protein CAWSVDDREAFF.

This CDR3 reads CASIGQAKNIQYF. The DNA of the CDR3 is TGTGCCAGCATCGGACAAGCCAAAAACATTCAGTACTTC. The chain combines TRBV2 with TRBJ2-4; D is perhaps TRBD1 (5 bases). CDR1 SNHLY and CDR2 FYNNEI come from the germline V gene. V lost 7 bases, J lost 0 bases, and 7 bases lay in between. The CDR3 extends over 13 amino acids.

The CDR3 DNA follows: TGTGCCAGCAGTGAGGGGGGGGTCTATGGCTACACCTTC. It yields the protein CASSEGGVYGYTF. The chain combines TRBV25-1 with TRBJ1-2; TRBD1 is a possible D gene (5 bases). Looked up from germline, CDR1 is MGHDK and CDR2 is SYGVNS. The CDR3 covers 13 residues. Trimming stripped 3 bases from V and 4 bases from J, with 9 bases between.

This clone was picked up one time. This chain uses TRBV3-1 (or the pseudogene TRBV3-2) with TRBJ2-1, with TRBD1 matching over 7 bases. Trimming removed 1 base from V and 1 base from J; junction bases left unmatched: 7. The CDR3 sequence is 17 residues long. Germline V lookup: CDR1 LGHDT, CDR2 YNNKEL (reference sequence). CDR3 coding DNA: TGTGCCAGCAGCCAAGCAGGGGGATTAGGGTCCTACAATGAGCAGTTCTTC. Its protein is CASSQAGGLGSYNEQFF.

The chain has TRBV6-1 and TRBJ1-1; D is uncertain. Trimming left V 3 bases short and J 7 bases short, with 6 bases between. In germline, CDR1 is MNHNS, CDR2 SASEGT. CDR3 length equals 11 residues. The CDR3 loop is CASSEEREAFF. In nucleotides, the CDR3 is TGTGCCAGCAGTGAGGAGCGTGAAGCTTTCTTT.

CDR3 DNA: TGCAGCGTCCCGGGACTAGGTCAAGAGACCCAGTACTTC. This gives the protein CSVPGLGQETQYF. J is TRBJ2-5 and V is TRBV29-1, with TRBD2 identical over 8 bases. V gave up 6 bases and J gave up 2 bases; unmatched junction bases: 5. This CDR3 is built from 13 residues. Per germline, CDR1 SQVTM and CDR2 ANQGSEA.

This chain connects TRBV6-2 or TRBV6-3 to TRBJ1-5; the D is unclear. Germline V gives CDR1 MNHEY, CDR2 SVGEGT. Between the trimmed V and J ends, which lost 2 bases and 2 bases, there was a span of 4 bases. The CDR3 runs to 13 residues. CDR3 DNA sequence: TGTGCCAGCAGTTACGTAGGCAATCAGCCCCAGCATTTT. As protein: CASSYVGNQPQHF.

The chain combines TRBV5-6 with TRBJ2-7; 7 nucleotides match TRBD1. CDR3 size: 14 residues. Trimming at V came to 2 bases and at J to 3 bases, leaving 5 bases not matched to a gene. Germline V gene lookup returns CDR1 SGHDT and CDR2 YYEEEE. The CDR3 is CASSFGTEDYEQYF. The CDR3, as DNA: TGTGCCAGCAGCTTCGGGACAGAAGACTACGAGCAGTACTTC.

The rearrangement links TRBV28 to TRBJ2-2; 16 bases line up with TRBD2. This CDR3 contains 16 residues. V gave up 2 bases and J gave up 6 bases; unmatched junction bases: 0. CDR1 and CDR2 (germline): MDHEN, SYDVKM. As DNA, the CDR3 is TGTGCCAGCAGTTTAGGGACTAGCGGGAGGGCCGGGGAGCTGTTTTTT. This encodes CASSLGTSGRAGELFF.

The J gene is TRBJ2-6, the V gene TRBV5-8, with D hard to call. The CDR3 is 15 amino acids. Trimming took off 4 bases at V and 2 bases at J, with 10 bases between the two ends. Looked up from germline, CDR1 is SGHTS and CDR2 is YDEGEE. The CDR3 loop reads CASSAGGAGANVLTF. The CDR3 region has the DNA TGTGCCAGCAGCGCCGGTGGTGCTGGGGCCAACGTCCTGACTTTC.

This clone was seen a single time. This sequence joins TRBV3-1 (or the pseudogene TRBV3-2) and TRBJ2-5; 10 positions agree with TRBD2. With 5 bases clipped from V and 3 bases from J, the junction kept 6 bases outside the gene matches. Germline V gene sequence: CDR1 LGHDT, CDR2 YNNKEL (reference sequence). CDR3 length: 15 residues. CDR3 sequence (DNA): TGTGCCAGCAGCTTTCGCGGGACTAGCGAAGAGACCCAGTACTTC. This encodes CASSFRGTSEETQYF.

This chain uses TRBV5-5 with TRBJ2-7, with 8 bases identical to TRBD2. With 4 bases clipped from V and 4 bases from J, the junction kept 7 bases outside the gene matches. Looked up from germline, CDR1 is SGHKS and CDR2 is YYEKEE (reference sequence). The CDR3 has 14 amino acids. The CDR3 DNA sequence: TGTGCCAGCAGCCCCGGGAGGGCCGGATACGAGCAGTACTTC. It encodes CASSPGRAGYEQYF.

CDR3 DNA sequence: TGTGCCAGCAGCTTGGATCCAGGAAGCAATCAGCCCCAGCATTTT. It is translated as CASSLDPGSNQPQHF. The rearrangement links TRBV5-4 to TRBJ1-5, with D unresolved. V lost 0 bases and J lost 1, with 8 bases in between. This CDR3 contains 15 residues. Germline V gene lookup returns CDR1 SGHNT and CDR2 YYREEE (reference sequence).

The chain has TRBV5-1 and TRBJ2-4; 7 positions match TRBD1. CDR3 size: 16 residues. The germline V gene has CDR1 SGHRS and CDR2 YFSETQ. Unmatched junction bases numbered 10, after V lost 4 bases and J lost 3 bases. CDR3 region: CASSPYRGFDKNIQYF. The DNA of the CDR3 is TGCGCCAGCAGCCCCTACAGGGGTTTTGACAAAAACATTCAGTACTTC.

Comment on this clone: Germline is not matched at one junction end, which may reflect a read error. The rearrangement joins TRBV7-2 to TRBJ2-5; 9 bases match TRBD2. Germline V gives CDR1 SGHTA, CDR2 FQGNSA. The CDR3 consists of 14 residues. CDR3 sequence (DNA): TGTGCCAGCAGCCTAGCGGGACTGTGGGAGACCCAGTACTTC. Translation: CASSLAGLWETQYF.

This clone was seen at least ten times. This sample also contains other DNA sequences that code for the same CDR3. V and J are TRBV5-4 and TRBJ2-3; unclear D gene. V was trimmed by 0 bases and J by 1 base, leaving 3 bases between them. Germline lookup yields CDR1 SGHNT and CDR2 YYREEE (reference sequence). This CDR3 is 13 amino acids long. Here the CDR3 reads CASSLAGTDTQYF. CDR3 sequence (DNA): TGTGCCAGCAGCTTGGCCGGCACAGATACGCAGTATTTT.

The rearrangement uses TRBV24-1 and TRBJ2-7; D is perhaps TRBD2 (6 bases). The CDR3 totals 13 residues. V gave up 7 bases and J gave up 5 bases, with 14 bases separating them. The germline CDR1 and CDR2 sequences are KGHDR and SFDVKD. The CDR3 protein is CATSRDWSDEQYF. CDR3 bases: TGTGCCACCAGCAGGGACTGGTCCGACGAGCAGTACTTC.

This chain links TRBV3-1 (or the pseudogene TRBV3-2) with TRBJ2-2, with 10 bases aligning to TRBD2. The CDR3 length is 17 residues. The germline V gene has CDR1 LGHDT and CDR2 YNNKEL (reference sequence). Losses at the gene ends were 1 base for V and 4 bases for J; bases not matched to a gene: 6. The CDR3 loop reads CASSQADGLAATGELFF. As DNA, the CDR3 is TGTGCCAGCAGCCAAGCTGACGGACTAGCGGCCACCGGGGAGCTGTTTTTT.

The V call is TRBV10-3, the J call TRBJ1-5, with TRBD1 matching 7 bases. The CDR3 spans 14 residues. Germline V gene sequence: CDR1 ENHRY, CDR2 SYGVKD. Germline trimming cut 3 bases from V and 5 bases from J; bases unmatched to any gene: 4. The CDR3 coding sequence is TGTGCCATCAGTGAAGGGACAGCCGATCAGCCCCAGCATTTT. This sequence encodes CAISEGTADQPQHF.

In nucleotides, the CDR3 is TGTGCCAGCAGTTTATCTGGACAGGGCAACAATGAGCAGTTCTTC. Translation gives CASSLSGQGNNEQFF. The chain carries TRBV28 and TRBJ2-1; TRBD1 agrees at 8 bases. Looked up from germline, CDR1 is MDHEN and CDR2 is SYDVKM. The CDR3 sequence is 15 residues long. J lost 5 bases, V lost 1 base, and 4 bases had no gene match. The full variable domain, rest sourced from reference TRBV28 and TRBJ2-1, is DVKVTQSSRYLVKRTGEKVFLECVQDMDHENMFWYRQDPGLGLRLIYFSYDVKMKEKGDIPEGYSVSREKKERFSLILESASTNQTSMYLCASSLSGQGNNEQFFGPGTRLTVL.

The rearrangement joins TRBV5-5 to TRBJ1-5, with 9 bases identical to TRBD1. With V trimmed by 0 bases and J by 3 bases, 4 bases remained unmatched. This CDR3 has 16 residues. Germline CDR1 is SGHKS and CDR2 is YYEKEE (reference sequence). Written as DNA, the CDR3 is TGTGCCAGCAGCTTGGAGGGGACAGGGAACAATCAGCCCCAGCATTTT. Amino acid sequence: CASSLEGTGNNQPQHF.

CDR3 DNA sequence: TGTGCCAGCCTCAGGGGCCAACTGAACACTGAAGCTTTCTTT. Translation: CASLRGQLNTEAFF. The gene calls are TRBV28 and TRBJ1-1; D might be TRBD1 (6 bases). The CDR3 has 14 amino acids. V lost 8 bases and J lost 0, with 13 bases in between. Germline V CDR1 and CDR2: MDHEN, SYDVKM. Variable domain in full (rest from reference TRBV28 and TRBJ1-1): DVKVTQSSRYLVKRTGEKVFLECVQDMDHENMFWYRQDPGLGLRLIYFSYDVKMKEKGDIPEGYSVSREKKERFSLILESASTNQTSMYLCASLRGQLNTEAFFGQGTRLTVV.

This chain uses TRBV19 with TRBJ2-5; perhaps TRBD1 as D (6 bases). Germline V gene sequence: CDR1 LNHDA, CDR2 SQIVND (reference sequence). There are 12 residues in the CDR3. V was clipped by 4 bases and J by 3 bases, with 6 bases between them. CDR3 sequence: CASSRDKETQYF. The CDR3 nucleotides read TGTGCCAGTAGTAGGGACAAAGAGACCCAGTACTTC.